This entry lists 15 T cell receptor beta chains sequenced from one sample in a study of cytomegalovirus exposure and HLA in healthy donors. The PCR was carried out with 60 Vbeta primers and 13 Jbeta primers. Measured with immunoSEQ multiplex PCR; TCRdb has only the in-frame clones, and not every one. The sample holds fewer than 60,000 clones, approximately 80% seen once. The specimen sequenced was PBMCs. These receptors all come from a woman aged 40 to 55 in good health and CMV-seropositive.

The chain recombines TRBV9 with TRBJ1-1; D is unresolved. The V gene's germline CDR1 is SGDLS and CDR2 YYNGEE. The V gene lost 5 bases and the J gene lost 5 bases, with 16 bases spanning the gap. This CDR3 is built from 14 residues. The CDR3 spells CASSSERVGTEAFF. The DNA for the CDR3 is TGTGCCAGCAGTTCAGAACGGGTCGGTACTGAAGCTTTCTTT.

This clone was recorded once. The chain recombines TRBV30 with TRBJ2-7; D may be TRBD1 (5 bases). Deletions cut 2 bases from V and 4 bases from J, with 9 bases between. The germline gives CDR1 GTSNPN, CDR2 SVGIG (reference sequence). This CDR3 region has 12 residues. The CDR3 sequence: CAWSRGAYEQYF. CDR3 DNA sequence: TGTGCCTGGAGTAGGGGCGCGTACGAGCAGTACTTC.

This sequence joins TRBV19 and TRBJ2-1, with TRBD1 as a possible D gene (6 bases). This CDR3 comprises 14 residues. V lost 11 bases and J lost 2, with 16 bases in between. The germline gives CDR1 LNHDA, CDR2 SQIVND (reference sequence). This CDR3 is CAAASGATYNEQFF. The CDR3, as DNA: TGTGCCGCTGCGTCAGGGGCTACCTACAATGAGCAGTTCTTC.

The DNA of the CDR3 is TGCGCCAGCAGCTTGTCGGGACAGGGACGGAAAGAGACCCAGTACTTC. Its translation: CASSLSGQGRKETQYF. This rearrangement joins TRBV5-1 to TRBJ2-5, with 9 positions matching TRBD1. Germline V gene sequence: CDR1 SGHRS, CDR2 YFSETQ. V lost 1 base, J lost 3 bases, and 7 bases stayed unmatched. The length of the CDR3 is 16 residues.

CDR3 DNA sequence: TGTGCCAGCAGCTTAACCGGGGTTCGGCAAGAGACCCAGTACTTC. This translates into CASSLTGVRQETQYF. The chain couples TRBV7-9 to TRBJ2-5, with TRBD2 as a possible D gene (5 bases). Germline CDR1 and CDR2: SEHNR and FQNEAQ (reference sequence). V dropped 2 bases and J dropped 2 bases, with 12 bases sitting between them. The CDR3 is made up of 15 amino acids.

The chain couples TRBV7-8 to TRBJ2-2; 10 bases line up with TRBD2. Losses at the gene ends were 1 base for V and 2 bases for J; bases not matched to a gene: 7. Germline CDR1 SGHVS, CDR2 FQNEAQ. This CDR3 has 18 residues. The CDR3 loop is CASSLDERGGVNTGELFF. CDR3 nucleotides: TGTGCCAGCAGCTTAGATGAGCGGGGGGGCGTAAACACCGGGGAGCTGTTTTTT.

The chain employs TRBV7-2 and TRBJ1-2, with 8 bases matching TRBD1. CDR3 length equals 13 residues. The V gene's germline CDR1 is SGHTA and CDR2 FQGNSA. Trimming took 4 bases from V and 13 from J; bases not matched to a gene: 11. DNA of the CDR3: TGTGCCAGCAGCTCCGAGCAGGGGGCGCGCCCCACCTTC. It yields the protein CASSSEQGARPTF.

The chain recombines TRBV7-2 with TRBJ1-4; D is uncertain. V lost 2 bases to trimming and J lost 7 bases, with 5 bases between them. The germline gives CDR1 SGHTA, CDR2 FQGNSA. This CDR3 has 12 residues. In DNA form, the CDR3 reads TGTGCCAGCAGCTTATCGGGTGAAAAACTGTTTTTT. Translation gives CASSLSGEKLFF.

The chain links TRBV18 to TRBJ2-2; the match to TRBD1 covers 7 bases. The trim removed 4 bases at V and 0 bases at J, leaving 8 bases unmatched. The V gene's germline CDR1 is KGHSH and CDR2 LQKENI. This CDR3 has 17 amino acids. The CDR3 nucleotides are TGTGCCAGCTCACAACCGGGACAGCCAGCGAACACCGGGGAGCTGTTTTTT. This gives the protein CASSQPGQPANTGELFF.

The CDR3 here is CASSFLQAGGQADTQYF. The CDR3 DNA reads as TGCGCCAGCAGCTTCCTCCAAGCGGGGGGGCAGGCAGATACGCAGTATTTT. This chain joins TRBV5-1 and TRBJ2-3, with 10 nucleotides matching TRBD2. The CDR3 is 17 residues long. Trimming removed 2 bases from V and 4 bases from J; junction bases left unmatched: 10. Germline V gene data show CDR1 as SGHRS and CDR2 as YFSETQ.

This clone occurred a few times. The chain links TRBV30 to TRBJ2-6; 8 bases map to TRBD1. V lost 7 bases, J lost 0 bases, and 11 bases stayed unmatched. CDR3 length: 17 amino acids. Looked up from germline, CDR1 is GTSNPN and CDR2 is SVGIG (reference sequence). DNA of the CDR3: TGTGCCTACCCCTCGGGACAGGCTCTCTCTGGGGCCAACGTCCTGACTTTC. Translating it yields CAYPSGQALSGANVLTF. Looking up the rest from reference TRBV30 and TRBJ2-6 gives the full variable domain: SQTIHQWPATLVQPVGSPLSLECTVEGTSNPNLYWYRQAAGRGLQLLFYSVGIGQISSEVPQNLSASRPQDRQFILSSKKLLLSDSGFYLCAYPSGQALSGANVLTFGAGSRLTVL.

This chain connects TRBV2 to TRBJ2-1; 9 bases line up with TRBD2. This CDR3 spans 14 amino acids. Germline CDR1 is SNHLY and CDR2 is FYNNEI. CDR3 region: CARASGGSYNEQFF. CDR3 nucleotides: TGTGCTCGCGCAAGCGGGGGGTCCTACAATGAGCAGTTCTTC.

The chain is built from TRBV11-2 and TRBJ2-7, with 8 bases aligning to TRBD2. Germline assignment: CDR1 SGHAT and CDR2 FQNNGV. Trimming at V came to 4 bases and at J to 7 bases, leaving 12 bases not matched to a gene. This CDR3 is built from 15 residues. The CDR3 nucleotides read TGTGCCAGCAGCTCGGGGGGGGAGCCCTATTTGGAGCAGTACTTC. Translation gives CASSSGGEPYLEQYF.

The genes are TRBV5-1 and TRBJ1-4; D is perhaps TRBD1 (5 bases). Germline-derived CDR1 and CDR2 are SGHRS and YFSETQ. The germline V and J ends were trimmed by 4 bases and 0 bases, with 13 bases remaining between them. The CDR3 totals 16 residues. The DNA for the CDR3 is TGCGCCAGCAGCCCGCTTACAGGCGCAACTAATGAAAAACTGTTTTTT. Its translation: CASSPLTGATNEKLFF.

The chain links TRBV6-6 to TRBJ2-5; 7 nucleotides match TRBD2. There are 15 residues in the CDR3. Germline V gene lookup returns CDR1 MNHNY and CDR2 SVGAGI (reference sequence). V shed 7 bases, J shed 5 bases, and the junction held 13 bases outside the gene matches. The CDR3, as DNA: TGTGCCAGCACTGGCGGGGGAACCTCGGGGGAGACCCAGTACTTC. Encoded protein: CASTGGGTSGETQYF.